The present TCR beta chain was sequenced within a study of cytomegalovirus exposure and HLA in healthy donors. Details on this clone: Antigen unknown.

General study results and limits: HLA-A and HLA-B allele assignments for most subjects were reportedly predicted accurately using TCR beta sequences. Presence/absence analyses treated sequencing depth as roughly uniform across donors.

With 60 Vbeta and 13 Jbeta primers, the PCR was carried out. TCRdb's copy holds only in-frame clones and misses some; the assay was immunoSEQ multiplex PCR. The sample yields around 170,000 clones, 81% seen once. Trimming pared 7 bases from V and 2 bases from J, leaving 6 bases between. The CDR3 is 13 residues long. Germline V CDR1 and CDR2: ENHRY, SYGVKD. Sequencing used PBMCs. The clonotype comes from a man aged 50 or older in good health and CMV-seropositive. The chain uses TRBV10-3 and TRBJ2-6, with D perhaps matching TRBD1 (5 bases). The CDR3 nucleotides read TGTGCCATCACAGGGACTGGGGCCAACGTCCTGACTTTC. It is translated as CAITGTGANVLTF.